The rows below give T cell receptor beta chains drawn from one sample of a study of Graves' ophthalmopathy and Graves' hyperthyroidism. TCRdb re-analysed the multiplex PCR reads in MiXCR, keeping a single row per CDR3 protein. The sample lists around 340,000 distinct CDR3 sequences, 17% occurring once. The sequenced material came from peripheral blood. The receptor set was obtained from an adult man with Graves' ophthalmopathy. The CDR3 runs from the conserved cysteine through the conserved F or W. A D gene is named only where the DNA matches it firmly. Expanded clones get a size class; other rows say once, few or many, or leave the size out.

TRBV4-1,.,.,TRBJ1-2,CASSPPTADYGYTF,TGCGCCAGCAGCCCCCCGACCGCCGACTATGGCTACACCTTC
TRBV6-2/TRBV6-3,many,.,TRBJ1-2,CASRGDGRGGYGYTF,TGTGCCAGCAGGGGAGACGGCCGAGGAGGCTATGGCTACACCTTC
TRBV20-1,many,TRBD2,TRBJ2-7,CSVPTSGRPYEQYF,TGCAGTGTTCCGACTAGCGGGAGGCCCTACGAGCAGTACTTC
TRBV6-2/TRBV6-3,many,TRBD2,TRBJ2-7,CASSYLGGSRGNEQYF,TGTGCCAGCAGCTATCTGGGCGGGAGTAGGGGCAACGAGCAGTACTTC
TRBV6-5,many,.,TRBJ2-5,CASSYSKVSWETQYF,TGTGCCAGCAGTTACTCCAAGGTGTCTTGGGAGACCCAGTACTTC
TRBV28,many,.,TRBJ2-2,CASTLSWAGELFF,TGTGCCAGCACCTTGTCGTGGGCCGGGGAGCTGTTTTTT
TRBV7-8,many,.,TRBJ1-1,CAGGRADGIPEAFF,TGTGCCGGGGGGAGGGCCGACGGGATACCTGAAGCTTTCTTT
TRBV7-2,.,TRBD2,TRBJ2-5,CASSPQGLAGETQYF,TGTGCCAGCAGCCCACAAGGTCTAGCGGGGGAGACCCAGTACTTC
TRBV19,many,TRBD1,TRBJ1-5,CASSPRTGIGSNQPQHF,TGTGCCAGTAGTCCCCGGACAGGGATTGGTAGCAATCAGCCCCAGCATTTT
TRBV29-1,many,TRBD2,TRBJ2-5,CSVGLAGHRQETQYF,TGCAGCGTGGGACTAGCGGGACACCGTCAAGAGACCCAGTACTTC
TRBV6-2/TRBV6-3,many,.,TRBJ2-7,CASSQTGSAYEQYF,TGTGCCAGCAGTCAAACAGGGTCGGCCTACGAGCAGTACTTC
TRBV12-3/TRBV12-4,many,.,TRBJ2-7,CASSSQRREQYF,TGTGCCAGCAGCTCACAGCGGCGCGAGCAGTACTTC
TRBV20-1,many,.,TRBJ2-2,CSARSSSTGELFF,TGCAGTGCTAGATCCAGCAGTACCGGGGAGCTGTTTTTT
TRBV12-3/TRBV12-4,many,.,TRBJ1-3,CASSRGISGNTIYF,TGTGCCAGCAGCCGGGGGATCTCTGGAAACACCATATATTTT
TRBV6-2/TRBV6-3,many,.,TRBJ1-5,CASSEPGHFNSNQPQHF,TGTGCCAGCAGCGAACCGGGACACTTTAACAGCAATCAGCCCCAGCATTTT
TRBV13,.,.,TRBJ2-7,CASRKQGLPTYEQYF,TGTGCCAGCAGAAAACAGGGACTCCCGACCTACGAGCAGTACTTC
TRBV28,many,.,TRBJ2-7,CASSTLGGRAIIVYEQYF,TGTGCCAGCAGTACTCTGGGGGGTCGGGCTATAATAGTCTACGAGCAGTACTTC
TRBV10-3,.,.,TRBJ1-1,CAISESPREGTEAFF,TGTGCCATCAGTGAGTCCCCCAGGGAGGGCACTGAAGCTTTCTTT
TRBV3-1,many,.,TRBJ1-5,CASSDGLNQPQHF,TGTGCCAGCAGTGATGGTTTAAATCAGCCCCAGCATTTT
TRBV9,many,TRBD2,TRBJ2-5,CASSVGAGEETQYF,TGTGCCAGCAGCGTGGGAGCGGGAGAAGAGACCCAGTACTTC
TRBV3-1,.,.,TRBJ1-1,CASSQQQLRGSNTEAFF,TGTGCCAGCAGCCAACAACAGCTGAGGGGGTCGAACACTGAAGCTTTCTTT
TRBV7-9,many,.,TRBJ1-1,CASRSGSGQNTEAFF,TGTGCCAGCAGGTCGGGAAGTGGACAGAACACTGAAGCTTTCTTT
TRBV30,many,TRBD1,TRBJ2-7,CAWRGQGSYEQYF,TGTGCCTGGCGTGGACAGGGCTCCTACGAGCAGTACTTC
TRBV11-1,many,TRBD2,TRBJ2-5,CASSLVRLAGGETQYF,TGTGCCAGCAGCTTAGTTCGACTAGCGGGAGGAGAGACCCAGTACTTC
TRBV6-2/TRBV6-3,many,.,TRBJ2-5,CASKPGLQETQYF,TGTGCCAGTAAACCGGGACTGCAAGAGACCCAGTACTTC
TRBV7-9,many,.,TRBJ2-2,CASRTGNTGELFF,TGTGCCAGCAGGACGGGGAACACCGGGGAGCTGTTTTTT
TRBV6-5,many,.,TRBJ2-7,CASSYADEQYF,TGTGCCAGCAGTTACGCCGACGAGCAGTACTTC
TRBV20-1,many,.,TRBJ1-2,CSARKREEVGYTF,TGCAGTGCCAGAAAGAGGGAGGAGGTCGGCTACACCTTC
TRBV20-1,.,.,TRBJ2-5,CSVGTWWNQETQYF,TGCAGTGTCGGGACTTGGTGGAACCAAGAGACCCAGTACTTC
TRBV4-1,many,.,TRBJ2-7,CASSQGNRARAYEQYF,TGCGCCAGCAGCCAAGGTAACAGGGCGAGGGCCTACGAGCAGTACTTC
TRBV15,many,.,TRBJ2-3,CATWDGYSTDTQYF,TGTGCCACCTGGGACGGTTATAGCACAGATACGCAGTATTTT
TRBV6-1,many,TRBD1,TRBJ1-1,CASSLMDRVVMNEAFF,TGTGCCAGCAGTCTTATGGACAGGGTGGTAATGAATGAAGCTTTCTTT
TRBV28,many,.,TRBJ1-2,CASSLMSAAFYGYTF,TGTGCCAGCAGTTTAATGTCAGCCGCTTTCTATGGCTACACCTTC
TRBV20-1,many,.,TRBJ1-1,CSASLILWGTEAFF,TGCAGTGCTAGTCTAATCCTCTGGGGCACTGAAGCTTTCTTT
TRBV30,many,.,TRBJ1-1,CAWSGVGVDTEAFF,TGTGCCTGGAGCGGGGTTGGGGTGGACACTGAAGCTTTCTTT
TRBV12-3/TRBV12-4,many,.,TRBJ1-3,CASSLQAFSGNTIYF,TGTGCCAGCAGTTTACAAGCATTCTCTGGAAACACCATATATTTT
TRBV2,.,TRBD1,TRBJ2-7,CASSENTGAFYEQYF,TGTGCCAGCAGTGAAAATACAGGGGCCTTCTACGAGCAGTACTTC
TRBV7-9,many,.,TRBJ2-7,CASSQGFYEQYF,TGTGCCAGCAGTCAGGGATTCTACGAGCAGTACTTC
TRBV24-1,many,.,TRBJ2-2,CATSDAGQTPGELFF,TGTGCCACCAGTGATGCGGGCCAAACGCCCGGGGAGCTGTTTTTT
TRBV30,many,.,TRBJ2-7,CAWSVEGVSYEQYF,TGTGCCTGGAGTGTGGAAGGGGTCTCCTACGAGCAGTACTTC
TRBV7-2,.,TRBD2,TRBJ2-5,CASSSSSGAETQYF,TGTGCCAGCAGCTCGTCTAGCGGCGCGGAGACCCAGTACTTC
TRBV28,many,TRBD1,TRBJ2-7,CASSWGTGVEQYF,TGTGCCAGCAGTTGGGGGACAGGGGTCGAGCAGTACTTC
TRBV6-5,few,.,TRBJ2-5,CASSYSRGDKETQYF,TGTGCCAGCAGTTACTCGAGGGGGGATAAAGAGACCCAGTACTTC
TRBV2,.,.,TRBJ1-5,CASSVFGNQPQHF,TGTGCCAGCAGTGTTTTTGGAAATCAGCCCCAGCATTTT
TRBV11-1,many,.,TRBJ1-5,CASSRGTNQPQHF,TGTGCCAGCAGCCGCGGAACCAATCAGCCCCAGCATTTT
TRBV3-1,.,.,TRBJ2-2,CASSQDQGWPHTGELFF,TGTGCCAGCAGCCAAGATCAAGGGTGGCCTCACACCGGGGAGCTGTTTTTT
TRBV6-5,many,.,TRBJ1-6,CASSYGPNSPLHF,TGTGCCAGCAGTTACGGTCCGAATTCACCCCTCCACTTT
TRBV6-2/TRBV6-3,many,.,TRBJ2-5,CANRAGRGPWAGLAETQYF,TGTGCCAACCGAGCTGGCAGGGGCCCCTGGGCGGGCTTAGCAGAGACCCAGTACTTC
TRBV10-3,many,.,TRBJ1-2,CAISDPGGQAGTYGYTF,TGTGCCATCAGTGACCCCGGGGGTCAGGCGGGGACTTATGGCTACACCTTC
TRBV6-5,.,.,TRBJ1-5,CASSLTGYQPQHF,TGTGCCAGCAGTTTAACCGGATATCAGCCCCAGCATTTT